The source of this TCR beta chain is a study of blood T cell repertoires in COVID-19 (dated by TCRdb to about 2020). For the study in its entirety: The collaborator samples originated in the United States, Italy and Spain and spanned the acute and convalescent phases of COVID-19. The material from the prospective study consisted of cDNA or gDNA derived from T cells, B-cell-depleted T cells, or PBMCs. Deeply sampled blood TCRbeta repertoires from subjects exposed to, actively infected with, or recovered from COVID-19 were included in the dataset. The repertoires were made available in a free public database intended to serve as a resource for research on the immune response to SARS-CoV-2. The samples were drawn from the first 160 participants of the ongoing ImmuneRACE study and from over a thousand subjects provided by 6 global collaborators. The sample metadata nearly always contained a de-identified subject ID, COVID-19 status, age in years and sex. Where available, HLA class I and class II types were taken from metadata supplied by the sample provider and were not determined by assay-based typing. General findings and caveats noted by the study authors: How much clinical and demographic metadata was included differed by source and by participant, and the metadata was provided uncurated.

Each collaborating institution followed its own protocols to collect whole blood in K2EDTA tubes. For TCRbeta analysis, collaborators shipped samples in one of three forms: frozen whole blood, isolated PBMCs, or DNA extracted from either of those sample types. Notes on this clone: Its antigen has not been determined. Base qualities were left out, and no much larger clone turns up one base away. This sample includes further DNA sequences coding for the same CDR3.

The germline V gene specifies SNHLY as CDR1 and FYNNEI as CDR2. Taken from cysteine to phenylalanine, the CDR3 has 13 residues. CDR3 DNA only is kept here, 39 bases in frame from base 1. The V end gives up 2 bases and the J end 4 bases, leaving 0 bases in the junction not matched to a gene. The immunoSEQ Assay, a bias-controlled multiplex PCR, was used to amplify TCRbeta CDR3 regions from genomic DNA. The paper's processing steps were these. Within the assay, amplification of reference gene primers was used to estimate how many nucleated cells each sample contained. Sequence reads were collapsed and filtered to measure the absolute abundance of every unique TCRbeta CDR3 rearrangement. For each sample, productive Simpson clonality was calculated by taking the square root of Simpson's diversity index across productive rearrangements. The clones in this table, taken by TCRdb from immuneACCESS, are in-frame only. Not every clone is retained; where verified, under half of the shortfall comes from an unresolved V gene, and the cause of the rest is unknown. V and J calls and clone size come straight from that table; D and trimming were deduced from the DNA. The sample contains under 250,000 clones, roughly 90% of them found a single time. The top ten hold less than 3.5% of the sample.

The sequence is built from TRBV2 and TRBJ1-2; 8 bases in between match TRBD1. Sequencing was carried out using peripheral blood. This TCR derives from a woman between 55 and 75 years old with acute or convalescent COVID-19. The sequenced DNA: TGTGCCAGCAGTGAACAGGGGGCCTATGGCTACACCTTC. Translated, this is CASSEQGAYGYTF.